These 18 T cell receptor beta chains originate from one sample sequenced in a study of neurological immune-mediated disorders. TCRdb redid the calling of the 5' RACE reads with MiXCR, one entry per CDR3 protein. The table includes 60,000 or so distinct CDR3 sequences, 3% to 4% detected once. Sequenced sample: PBMCs. The receptors originated from a woman aged 55-75 years with multiple sclerosis.

This clonotype was found many times. The chain couples TRBV28 to TRBJ2-5, with 7 bases lining up with TRBD1. This CDR3 is 14 amino acids long. Germline V gives CDR1 MDHEN, CDR2 SYDVKM. V shed 5 bases and J 5 bases; nucleotides not matched to a gene: 8. The CDR3 region has the DNA TGTGCCAGCAGTACACAGGGGTACTACGAGACCCAGTACTTC. Amino acids: CASSTQGYYETQYF.

The sample holds many counts of this clonotype. The gene calls are TRBV9 and TRBJ1-2; 8 bases map to TRBD1. V was clipped by 3 bases and J by 2 bases; unmatched bases: 3. Per germline, CDR1 SGDLS and CDR2 YYNGEE. The CDR3 length is 14 residues. The CDR3, as DNA: TGTGCCAGCAGCGGGACAGGGCAAAACTATGGCTACACCTTC. Protein sequence: CASSGTGQNYGYTF. The whole variable domain, remainder taken from reference TRBV9 and TRBJ1-2, is DSGVTQTPKHLITATGQRVTLRCSPRSGDLSVYWYQQSLDQGLQFLIQYYNGEERAKGNILERFSAQQFPDLHSELNLSSLELGDSALYFCASSGTGQNYGYTFGSGTRLTVV.

The sample holds many counts of this clonotype. This chain joins TRBV27 and TRBJ1-4; D is undetermined. Germline V CDR1 and CDR2: MNHEY, SMNVEV (reference sequence). This CDR3 region has 16 residues. The V end was cut by 10 bases, the J end by 0 bases, with 18 bases between. The CDR3: CAITNLDGTTNEKLFF. The CDR3 bases are TGTGCCATTACGAACCTGGACGGTACAACTAATGAAAAACTGTTTTTT.

This clonotype came up many times. The chain carries TRBV20-1 and TRBJ2-7; D is tentatively TRBD1 or TRBD2 (5 bases each). The germline gives CDR1 DFQATT, CDR2 SNEGSKA (reference sequence). CDR3 length: 15 residues. Trimming removed 0 bases from V and 3 bases from J, with 15 bases in between. For the CDR3, the DNA is TGCAGTGCTAGAGACTATCGGGGCGCGGGCTACGAGCAGTACTTC. This sequence encodes CSARDYRGAGYEQYF.

In this sample, this clonotype turned up many times. The chain recombines TRBV9 with TRBJ2-1; no definite D call. V dropped 0 bases and J dropped 2 bases, with 9 bases sitting between them. There are 15 residues in the CDR3. The germline CDR1 and CDR2 sequences are SGDLS and YYNGEE. CDR3 sequence: CASSVAGIAYNEQFF. CDR3 nucleotide sequence: TGTGCCAGCAGCGTAGCTGGGATCGCCTACAATGAGCAGTTCTTC. Variable domain in full (rest from reference TRBV9 and TRBJ2-1): DSGVTQTPKHLITATGQRVTLRCSPRSGDLSVYWYQQSLDQGLQFLIQYYNGEERAKGNILERFSAQQFPDLHSELNLSSLELGDSALYFCASSVAGIAYNEQFFGPGTRLTVL.

The sample holds many counts of this clonotype. The chain joins TRBV27 to TRBJ2-3; 7 bases match TRBD1. The J segment lost 9 bases and the V segment lost 2 bases, leaving 11 bases of the junction unmatched. The CDR3 is made up of 15 amino acids. Germline V gene sequence: CDR1 MNHEY, CDR2 SMNVEV (reference sequence). The CDR3 nucleotides read TGTGCCAGCAGTTTACGCGGATGGGACAGCCTCACGCAGTATTTT. Translating it yields CASSLRGWDSLTQYF.

At least ten counts were recorded for this clonotype. This chain uses TRBV28 with TRBJ2-7; TRBD1 matches 8 bases. Germline trimming cut 4 bases from V and 3 bases from J; bases unmatched to any gene: 5. Germline V gene sequence: CDR1 MDHEN, CDR2 SYDVKM. CDR3 size: 14 residues. CDR3 nucleotides: TGTGCCAGCAGTTCCGGACAGGGCTTCTACGAGCAGTACTTC. This translates into CASSSGQGFYEQYF.

As DNA, the CDR3 is TGTGCCAGCTCACCCCTCGTGCGGGGGGACACAGATACGCAGTATTTT. It is translated as CASSPLVRGDTDTQYF. This chain connects TRBV18 to TRBJ2-3, with 8 nucleotides matching TRBD2. Germline CDR1 and CDR2: KGHSH and LQKENI. The V segment lost 3 bases and the J segment 2 bases; nucleotides outside the gene matches: 7. CDR3 size: 16 residues.

This clonotype was seen ten or more times. The J gene is TRBJ2-7, the V gene TRBV20-1; D is unresolved. The CDR3 has 12 amino acids. Trimming pared 8 bases from V and 0 bases from J, leaving 11 bases between. CDR1 DFQATT and CDR2 SNEGSKA come from the germline V gene (reference sequence). The CDR3 DNA reads TGCAGTCCGGCCCGCGCCTCCTACGAGCAGTACTTC. This encodes CSPARASYEQYF.

This clonotype was recorded many times. This CDR3 is CASSLNAESYEQYF. In DNA, the CDR3 is TGTGCCAGCAGTTTAAATGCAGAGAGCTACGAGCAGTACTTC. The rearrangement uses TRBV27 and TRBJ2-7; D not resolved. V was cut by 2 bases and J by 3 bases, with 11 bases left in between. The germline CDR1 and CDR2 sequences are MNHEY and SMNVEV (reference sequence). The CDR3 length is 14 residues.

This clonotype was detected many times. The chain uses TRBV12-3 or TRBV12-4 and TRBJ2-2, with a possible D match to TRBD2 (5 bases). This CDR3 contains 14 residues. V was pared by 5 bases and J by 6 bases, with 13 bases between. The CDR3 DNA is TGTGCCAGCAGTCACTTGACGGGGTCCGGGGAGCTGTTTTTT. Protein product: CASSHLTGSGELFF.

This clonotype was detected many times. V and J are TRBV2 and TRBJ2-6; TRBD2 matches 7 bases. V was pared by 6 bases and J by 2 bases, with 7 bases of the junction left unmatched. Germline V lookup: CDR1 SNHLY, CDR2 FYNNEI. The CDR3 is 16 residues long. DNA of the CDR3: TGTGCCAGCAGCGGGGGGAGAAGGGCTGGGGCCAACGTCCTGACTTTC. Amino acids: CASSGGRRAGANVLTF.

This clonotype was counted at least ten times. The chain has TRBV12-3 or TRBV12-4 and TRBJ1-4; D gene ambiguous. The CDR3 extends over 15 amino acids. V shed 6 bases and J shed 7 bases, with 18 bases lying between them. CDR3 sequence: CASSPGFSGPEKLFF. The CDR3 bases are TGTGCCAGCAGCCCCGGTTTTTCTGGACCTGAAAAACTGTTTTTT.

This clonotype was detected ten times or more. The chain has TRBV6-5 and TRBJ1-1, with a weak D call TRBD1 (5 bases). This CDR3 region has 15 residues. Germline V gene lookup returns CDR1 MNHEY and CDR2 SVGAGI. Trimming took 0 bases from V and 5 from J, leaving 13 bases between them. The CDR3 coding sequence is TGTGCCAGCAGTTACTCGTCCGGGGGTCTAACTGAAGCTTTCTTT. It translates to CASSYSSGGLTEAFF.

In its sample, this clonotype was seen many times. The genes are TRBV20-1 and TRBJ1-1; 7 bases match TRBD1. CDR3 length: 13 residues. V shed 5 bases, J shed 5 bases, and the junction held 8 bases outside the gene matches. CDR1 and CDR2 (germline): DFQATT, SNEGSKA (reference sequence). For the CDR3, the DNA is TGCAGTGCTTCAAACAGGGGTGAGACTGAAGCTTTCTTT. Translating it yields CSASNRGETEAFF.

This clonotype was seen at least ten times. The J gene is TRBJ1-5, the V gene TRBV6-1; D is unclear. V lost 6 bases and J lost 6, with 15 bases in between. Germline CDR1 is MNHNS and CDR2 is SASEGT. The CDR3 contains 14 residues. The CDR3 DNA is TGTGCCAGCAGCGACTCTTTGGGGAGTCAGCCCCAGCATTTT. Residues: CASSDSLGSQPQHF.

At least ten counts were recorded for this clonotype. The V call is TRBV15, the J call TRBJ2-3, with TRBD2 identical over 8 bases. CDR3 length equals 17 residues. The germline V gene has CDR1 LNHNV and CDR2 YYDKDF (reference sequence). After removal of 4 bases from V and 3 bases from J, the junction contained 12 bases not matched to a gene. CDR3 in DNA: TGTGCCACCAGCAATGGTAGCGGGACGAGGAGGACAGATACGCAGTATTTT. Translating it yields CATSNGSGTRRTDTQYF.

In this sample, this clonotype turned up many times. The rearrangement joins TRBV7-2 to TRBJ2-2, with no clear D. CDR1 SGHTA and CDR2 FQGNSA come from the germline V gene. The V and J ends lost 6 bases and 7 bases respectively, with 6 bases between them. The CDR3 covers 11 residues. DNA of the CDR3: TGTGCCAGCAGAGGTCTCGGGGAGCTGTTTTTT. Its protein is CASRGLGELFF.